These 27 T cell receptor beta chains were all obtained from the same sample, sequenced in a study of T cells in Graves' hyperthyroidism and ophthalmopathy (dated by TCRdb to the late 2010s). The library was obtained by multiplex PCR. TCRdb records Illumina HiSeq 2000 as the sequencer. The TCR beta CDR3 regions were amplified from RNA transcripts. A first-round RT-PCR of the TCR CDR3 used the HTBI primer set with the Qiagen OneStep RT-PCR kit. TCRdb cleaned the public reads at Q25 with fastp, built clones with MiXCR and kept in-frame beta chains. Rows are combined by CDR3 protein, so each entry shows the most common genes and DNA. The sample has over 500,000 distinct CDR3 sequences on record, over 45% of them singletons. The top ten clones comprise approximately 44% of the sample. The specimen sequenced was peripheral blood or thyroid tissue (not recorded which). Receptors originate from an adult woman with Graves' disease, either hyperthyroidism or ophthalmopathy (not recorded which).

In this sample, this clonotype turned up many times. The chain is built from TRBV4-3 and TRBJ2-7; D is ambiguous. CDR1 LGHNA and CDR2 YSLEER come from the germline V gene. Trimming removed 0 bases from V and 5 bases from J, with 8 bases in between. The CDR3 totals 13 residues. The CDR3 DNA sequence: TGCGCCAGCAGCCAAGATCTTAGACACGAGCAGTACTTC. Translating gives CASSQDLRHEQYF.

This clonotype came up a few times. A much larger clonotype is one base distant, so this may be a read error. Because it lacks the conserved phenylalanine or tryptophan at the end, this CDR3 is likely a read error. The genes are TRBV12-3 or TRBV12-4 and TRBJ1-6; no firm D call. V lost 5 bases to trimming and J lost 4 bases, with 9 bases between them. The CDR3 sequence is 14 residues long. CDR3 region: CASSHGSYNSPLHL. The CDR3 DNA follows: TGTGCCAGCAGTCACGGGAGTTATAATTCACCCCTCCACCTT.

The J gene is TRBJ1-4, the V gene TRBV7-2, with D unresolved. V was cut by 3 bases and J by 11 bases, with 10 bases left in between. Germline V gene sequence: CDR1 SGHTA, CDR2 FQGNSA. The CDR3 is made up of 12 amino acids. CDR3 sequence: CASSFEDRKLFF. The CDR3 DNA reads as TGTGCCAGCAGCTTTGAGGATCGGAAACTGTTTTTT.

The gene calls are TRBV19 and TRBJ2-7; possible D gene TRBD2, 5 bases. V was cut by 5 bases and J by 6 bases, with 14 bases left in between. This CDR3 is built from 13 residues. Germline CDR1 and CDR2: LNHDA and SQIVND (reference sequence). The CDR3 reads CASSPAGRVEQYF. In nucleotides, the CDR3 is TGTGCCAGTAGTCCCGCTGGGCGGGTCGAGCAGTACTTC.

The chain is built from TRBV7-8 and TRBJ1-1, with 8 bases fitting TRBD1. The CDR3 runs 15 residues. Germline CDR1 SGHVS, CDR2 FQNEAQ. V was pared by 3 bases and J by 0 bases, with 3 bases of the junction left unmatched. The CDR3, as DNA: TGTGCCAGCAGCTTCTCAGGGGGCTTGAACACTGAAGCTTTCTTT. Protein: CASSFSGGLNTEAFF.

This clonotype showed up many times. The V and J genes are TRBV12-3 or TRBV12-4 and TRBJ1-5; D call uncertain. The V gene lost 4 bases and the J gene lost 2 bases, with 12 bases spanning the gap. The CDR3 consists of 15 residues. CDR3 bases: TGTGCCAGCAGTTATGGGGAGCCAGGCAATCAGCCCCAGCATTTT. Protein sequence: CASSYGEPGNQPQHF.

This clonotype occurred many times. J is TRBJ2-7 and V is TRBV29-1; 7 nucleotides agree with TRBD1. V shed 2 bases, J shed 1 base, and the junction held 14 bases outside the gene matches. Germline V CDR1 and CDR2: SQVTM, ANQGSEA. The CDR3 consists of 17 residues. CDR3 sequence: CSVELRDRQGKSYEQYF. CDR3 DNA sequence: TGCAGCGTTGAACTTCGGGATCGACAGGGAAAGTCCTACGAGCAGTACTTC.

This clonotype occurred many times. This sequence joins TRBV7-6 and TRBJ2-5; 10 positions agree with TRBD2. The CDR3 contains 14 residues. The germline gives CDR1 SGHVS, CDR2 FNYEAQ. V was clipped by 10 bases and J by 5 bases; unmatched bases: 10. The CDR3 bases are TGTGCCACCCACCCGGGGACTAGCGCCGAGACCCAGTACTTC. It translates to CATHPGTSAETQYF. Full variable domain (outside the CDR3, taken from reference TRBV7-6 and TRBJ2-5): GAGVSQSPRYKVTKRGQDVALRCDPISGHVSLYWYRQALGQGPEFLTYFNYEAQQDKSGLPNDRFSAERPEGSISTLTIQRTEQRDSAMYRCATHPGTSAETQYFGPGTRLLVL.

The gene calls are TRBV28 and TRBJ2-7; D might be TRBD1 or TRBD2, each matching 5 bases. Germline CDR1 MDHEN, CDR2 SYDVKM. Between the trimmed V and J ends, which lost 5 bases and 7 bases, there was a span of 18 bases. This CDR3 comprises 14 residues. The CDR3 region is CASSPSGQGREQYF. For the CDR3, the DNA is TGTGCCAGCAGTCCCTCGGGGCAGGGCAGGGAGCAGTACTTC. Together with reference TRBV28 and TRBJ2-7, the CDR3 gives the full variable domain: DVKVTQSSRYLVKRTGEKVFLECVQDMDHENMFWYRQDPGLGLRLIYFSYDVKMKEKGDIPEGYSVSREKKERFSLILESASTNQTSMYLCASSPSGQGREQYFGPGTRLTVT.

Only a few counts were recorded for this clonotype. The genes are TRBV2 and TRBJ1-4; D perhaps matches TRBD1 (5 bases). This CDR3 is built from 10 residues. Germline V gives CDR1 SNHLY, CDR2 FYNNEI. The V end lost 7 bases, the J end lost 12 bases, and 9 bases lay between the germline ends. In DNA form, the CDR3 reads TGTGCCAGCAATGCCAGGGAACTGTTTTTT. Its protein is CASNARELFF.

This clonotype was detected once. Germline is not matched at one junction end, which may reflect a read error. The chain joins TRBV4-1 to TRBJ1-2; 7 bases fit TRBD1. The CDR3 runs 17 residues. Looked up from germline, CDR1 is MGHRA and CDR2 is YSYEKL. This CDR3 reads CASSPLPVRQGDYGYTF. The DNA for the CDR3 is TGTGCCAGCAGCCCACTCCCAGTACGACAGGGCGACTATGGCTACACCTTC.

The V call is TRBV29-1, the J call TRBJ2-5, with 8 bases matching TRBD1. The CDR3 sequence is 12 residues long. Germline CDR1 SQVTM, CDR2 ANQGSEA. V lost 6 bases and J lost 4; bases outside the gene matches: 4. CDR3 region: CSVPQGAETQYF. The CDR3 nucleotides read TGCAGCGTCCCTCAGGGGGCAGAGACCCAGTACTTC.

This clonotype was counted only a few times. This chain links TRBV2 with TRBJ2-2; D gene uncertain. V was shortened by 2 bases and J by 3 bases, with 13 bases between the two germline ends. Per germline, CDR1 SNHLY and CDR2 FYNNEI. This CDR3 spans 16 amino acids. The CDR3 protein is CASSELRLGYTGELFF. CDR3 DNA: TGTGCCAGCAGTGAACTACGTTTGGGATACACCGGGGAGCTGTTTTTT. Full variable domain (outside the CDR3, taken from reference TRBV2 and TRBJ2-2): EPEVTQTPSHQVTQMGQEVILRCVPISNHLYFYWYRQILGQKVEFLVSFYNNEISEKSEIFDDQFSVERPDGSNFTLKIRSTKLEDSAMYFCASSELRLGYTGELFFGEGSRLTVL.

The CDR3 region has the DNA TGTGCCAGCAACCCCGGGCTAGCGGGACAAGAGACCCAGTACTTC. It is translated as CASNPGLAGQETQYF. The chain couples TRBV7-9 to TRBJ2-5, with TRBD2 identical over 9 bases. The CDR3 spans 15 residues. Germline trimming cut 7 bases from V and 2 bases from J; bases unmatched to any gene: 8. The germline V gene encodes CDR1 SEHNR and CDR2 FQNEAQ (reference sequence).

This clonotype has a count of ten or more. CDR3 residues: CASSSIGNRGRSSGANVLTF. DNA of the CDR3: TGTGCCAGCAGCTCCATAGGAAACAGGGGGCGAAGCTCTGGGGCCAACGTCCTGACTTTC. The chain employs TRBV7-3 and TRBJ2-6, with 9 bases that match TRBD1. The CDR3 runs 20 residues. Trimming removed 4 bases from V and 0 bases from J; junction bases left unmatched: 13. Per the germline V gene, CDR1 is SGHTA and CDR2 is FQGTGA.

V is TRBV12-3 or TRBV12-4 and J is TRBJ1-2; a weak D match, TRBD1 (5 bases). V shed 7 bases and J shed 4 bases, with 13 bases lying between them. CDR3 length equals 13 residues. For the CDR3, the DNA is TGTGCCAGCACAAAGGGACGGAGCTATGGCTACACCTTC. It is translated as CASTKGRSYGYTF.

The V and J genes are TRBV5-1 and TRBJ1-2, with D unresolved. The germline V and J ends were trimmed by 0 bases and 8 bases, with 14 bases remaining between them. Germline-derived CDR1 and CDR2 are SGHRS and YFSETQ. CDR3 length equals 14 residues. CDR3 in DNA: TGCGCCAGCAGCTTGGAGGGTCGGGGTGACGGCTACACCTTC. It encodes CASSLEGRGDGYTF.

The CDR3 bases are TGTGCCACCAGTGGCGGACAGTCACCTCCCTACGAGCAGTACTTC. This sequence encodes CATSGGQSPPYEQYF. J is TRBJ2-7 and V is TRBV24-1; tentative D call: TRBD1 (6 bases). The germline V gene has CDR1 KGHDR and CDR2 SFDVKD. The CDR3 has 15 amino acids. Trimming took off 5 bases at V and 2 bases at J, with 15 bases between the two ends.

The J gene is TRBJ2-7, the V gene TRBV7-6, with D unresolved. Judging by the DNA end, TRBJ2-1 fits better; the J call may be wrong. This CDR3 is 13 amino acids long. The V gene's germline CDR1 is SGHVS and CDR2 FNYEAQ. The CDR3 here is CASSPNSPNEQFF. CDR3 bases: TGTGCCAGCAGCCCCAATAGTCCCAATGAGCAGTTCTTC.

The rearrangement links TRBV5-1 to TRBJ1-5; no clear D. Trimming pared 5 bases from V and 7 bases from J, leaving 13 bases between. The CDR3 has 13 residues. The germline gives CDR1 SGHRS, CDR2 YFSETQ. CDR3 bases: TGCGCCAGCAGGTCGGCACTGGGGCAGCCCCAGCATTTT. This gives the protein CASRSALGQPQHF.

CDR3 nucleotides: TGTGCCAGCAGCGTAGTGCGGGACATAATTCCTGGAAACACCATATATTTT. Encoded protein: CASSVVRDIIPGNTIYF. The chain has TRBV9 and TRBJ1-3; possible D gene TRBD1, 6 bases. The V and J ends lost 0 bases and 2 bases respectively, with 15 bases between them. This CDR3 region has 17 residues. Germline assignment: CDR1 SGDLS and CDR2 YYNGEE.

This clonotype was counted only a few times. The CDR3 bases are TGCGCCAGCGGTTTTGGGACAGCCGGAACTGAAGCTTTCTTT. Amino acids: CASGFGTAGTEAFF. J is TRBJ1-1 and V is TRBV5-1; 7 bases are a match to TRBD1. J lost 5 bases, V lost 7 bases, and 11 bases had no gene match. The CDR3 consists of 14 residues. Germline CDR1 and CDR2: SGHRS and YFSETQ.

The J gene is TRBJ1-5, the V gene TRBV7-9, with 9 bases lining up with TRBD1. The CDR3 extends over 16 amino acids. V was pared by 5 bases and J by 2 bases, with 7 bases of the junction left unmatched. CDR1 is SEHNR and CDR2 is FQNEAQ in the germline V gene (reference sequence). CDR3 bases: TGTGCCAGCAGCATCCTGGACAGGGGCGGCAATCAGCCCCAGCATTTT. Translation: CASSILDRGGNQPQHF.

In this sample, this clonotype turned up once. V and J are TRBV5-1 and TRBJ1-2, with a tentative D call TRBD1 (5 bases). Germline V CDR1 and CDR2: SGHRS, YFSETQ. The CDR3 has 15 amino acids. V was shortened by 4 bases and J by 3 bases, with 16 bases between the two germline ends. CDR3 sequence: CASSVQGRGDYGYTF. In nucleotides, the CDR3 is TGCGCCAGCAGCGTTCAGGGCCGAGGGGACTATGGCTACACCTTC.

As DNA, the CDR3 is TGCGCCAGCAGCTTGGCCGTGGGACAGGGCCACTATGGCTACACCTTC. Amino acid sequence: CASSLAVGQGHYGYTF. The chain has TRBV5-1 and TRBJ1-2; the match to TRBD1 covers 9 bases. CDR1 and CDR2 from the germline V gene are SGHRS and YFSETQ. This CDR3 is 16 amino acids long. Trimming removed 0 bases from V and 3 bases from J; junction bases left unmatched: 6.

The chain has TRBV10-2 and TRBJ2-7, with no clear D. The CDR3 sequence is 13 residues long. V shed 3 bases and J shed 1 base, with 7 bases lying between them. Germline V CDR1 and CDR2: WSHSY, SAAADI. For the CDR3, the DNA is TGCGCCAGCAGTGAACGGCGATCCTACGAGCAGTACTTC. Protein product: CASSERRSYEQYF.

The chain recombines TRBV13 with TRBJ1-5, with 8 nucleotides matching TRBD1. J lost 6 bases, V lost 7 bases, and 11 bases had no gene match. The CDR3 consists of 15 residues. Germline V gene lookup returns CDR1 PRHDT and CDR2 FYEKMQ (reference sequence). CDR3 in amino acids: CASNLAGGLVQPQHF. CDR3 DNA: TGTGCCAGCAACCTGGCAGGGGGCCTTGTTCAGCCCCAGCATTTT. Full variable domain (remainder filled in from reference TRBV13 and TRBJ1-5): AAGVIQSPRHLIKEKRETATLKCYPIPRHDTVYWYQQGPGQDPQFLISFYEKMQSDKGSIPDRFSAQQFSDYHSELNMSSLELGDSALYFCASNLAGGLVQPQHFGDGTRLSIL.